These 13 T cell receptor beta chains originate from one sample sequenced in a study of T-cell reconstitution after alpha-beta-depleted transplantation in children. Unique molecular identifiers were incorporated during preparation of the TCRbeta library. Each CDR3 protein gets one entry after TCRdb re-called the PCR reads with MiXCR. The table includes fewer than 700,000 distinct CDR3 sequences, under 25% detected once. This sample comprised PBMCs, mostly from graft donor cells, obtained 360 days after TCRalphabeta/CD19-depleted stem cell transplant. These receptors were collected from a boy younger than two who had a stem cell transplant for acute myeloid leukemia, so the T cells may come from the graft donor.

In its sample, this clonotype was seen a few times. The rearrangement joins TRBV10-3 to TRBJ2-3; 9 bases map to TRBD1. Germline CDR1 is ENHRY and CDR2 is SYGVKD. The CDR3 totals 16 residues. The ends lost 6 bases at V and 0 bases at J; junction bases unmatched: 7. The CDR3 protein is CAIRGDRVPSTDTQYF. CDR3 in DNA: TGTGCCATCAGGGGGGACAGGGTACCTAGCACAGATACGCAGTATTTT.

The chain links TRBV30 to TRBJ2-7; TRBD1 matches at 7 bases. The CDR3 has 13 amino acids. Germline values: CDR1 GTSNPN, CDR2 SVGIG (reference sequence). V shed 8 bases and J 3 bases; nucleotides not matched to a gene: 10. The CDR3 DNA reads TGTGCCCTTTCACGGGGACAGCTCTACGAGCAGTACTTC. Residues: CALSRGQLYEQYF.

This clonotype showed up just a few times. CDR3 nucleotide sequence: TGCAGTGCTACCGACGAGTTCCCCCCCATATATTTT. As protein: CSATDEFPPIYF. The V gene is TRBV20-1, the J gene TRBJ1-3; unclear D gene. The CDR3 has 12 residues. Germline assignment: CDR1 DFQATT and CDR2 SNEGSKA (reference sequence). The V gene lost 4 bases and the J gene lost 11 bases, with 15 bases spanning the gap.

The rearrangement links TRBV5-1 to TRBJ2-1; 7 bases agree with TRBD1. V dropped 1 base and J dropped 5; count of bases not matched to a gene: 3. From germline, CDR1 is SGHRS and CDR2 YFSETQ. This CDR3 region has 14 residues. The CDR3 here is CASSLRQGDNEQFF. CDR3 nucleotides: TGCGCCAGCAGCTTGAGGCAGGGGGACAATGAGCAGTTCTTC. Together with reference TRBV5-1 and TRBJ2-1, the CDR3 gives the full variable domain: KAGVTQTPRYLIKTRGQQVTLSCSPISGHRSVSWYQQTPGQGLQFLFEYFSETQRNKGNFPGRFSGRQFSNSRSEMNVSTLELGDSALYLCASSLRQGDNEQFFGPGTRLTVL.

The chain joins TRBV20-1 to TRBJ1-5, with 9 bases fitting TRBD1. The CDR3 has 15 amino acids. V lost 3 bases to trimming and J lost 7 bases; unmatched junction nucleotides: 10. Looked up from germline, CDR1 is DFQATT and CDR2 is SNEGSKA (reference sequence). The CDR3 region has the DNA TGCAGTGCTAGTGAGACCGGGACAGGGTGGCAGCCCCAGCATTTT. It is translated as CSASETGTGWQPQHF.

This rearrangement joins TRBV20-1 to TRBJ2-1, with 8 bases aligning to TRBD1. The trim removed 6 bases at V and 5 bases at J, leaving 9 bases unmatched. The CDR3 has 14 residues. Germline V gene lookup returns CDR1 DFQATT and CDR2 SNEGSKA (reference sequence). The CDR3 protein is CSARTGRGHNEQFF. CDR3 coding DNA: TGCAGTGCAAGGACAGGGCGCGGACACAATGAGCAGTTCTTC.

At least ten counts were recorded for this clonotype. V gene TRBV20-1 combines with J gene TRBJ2-3; unclear D gene. With 4 bases removed from V and 7 bases from J, the gap between germline ends came to 9 bases. The CDR3 length is 11 residues. Germline CDR1 reads DFQATT; CDR2 reads SNEGSKA (reference sequence). CDR3 DNA: TGCAGTGCTATAGAACAGTATACGCAGTATTTT. Amino acid sequence: CSAIEQYTQYF.

The rearrangement uses TRBV21-1 and TRBJ2-1; no check of the table's D call, TRBD1, against the DNA was made. TRBV21-1 is annotated as a pseudogene. This CDR3 spans 14 amino acids. The CDR3 DNA reads as TGTGCCAGAGGACAGGGGAACGCCTACGGAGCTGAGTTCTTC. It yields the protein CARGQGNAYGAEFF.

This clonotype was counted many times. The V gene is TRBV29-1, the J gene TRBJ2-2, with 7 nucleotides matching TRBD1. After removal of 7 bases from V and 0 bases from J, the junction contained 11 bases not matched to a gene. The CDR3 length is 16 residues. Germline V gene lookup returns CDR1 SQVTM and CDR2 ANQGSEA. The CDR3 loop is CSAHRPGQTNTGELFF. The CDR3 coding sequence is TGCAGCGCCCACAGACCGGGACAGACGAACACCGGGGAGCTGTTTTTT.

The rearrangement links TRBV2 to TRBJ1-1; TRBD1 agrees at 8 bases. This CDR3 is built from 15 residues. Trimming took 6 bases from V and 11 from J; bases not matched to a gene: 17. The V gene's germline CDR1 is SNHLY and CDR2 FYNNEI. The CDR3 here is CASSDYRTGSPVAFF. CDR3 bases: TGTGCCAGCAGCGATTATAGGACAGGGAGCCCGGTTGCTTTCTTT.

A word on this clonotype: A clone one base away is much larger, so this may be a read error. Likely a read error: the CDR3 ends without its conserved phenylalanine or tryptophan. The gene calls are TRBV12-3 or TRBV12-4 and TRBJ1-1; no definite D call. Deletions cut 4 bases from V and 6 bases from J, with 6 bases between. This CDR3 is 11 amino acids long. The CDR3 nucleotides are TGTGCCAGCAGTTATAGCGCTGAAGCTTTCCTT. It translates to CASSYSAEAFL.

The V call is TRBV20-1, the J call TRBJ2-3; D is undetermined. The CDR3 length is 11 residues. Germline V gene data show CDR1 as DFQATT and CDR2 as SNEGSKA (reference sequence). The V and J ends lost 3 bases and 4 bases respectively, with 5 bases between them. The CDR3 sequence is CSASAPDTQYF. CDR3 nucleotides: TGCAGTGCTAGTGCTCCAGATACGCAGTATTTT.

A few counts support this clonotype. V and J are TRBV20-1 and TRBJ2-3; D may be TRBD2 (5 bases). The V gene lost 1 base and the J gene lost 3 bases, with 11 bases spanning the gap. Germline assignment: CDR1 DFQATT and CDR2 SNEGSKA (reference sequence). The CDR3 runs to 14 residues. CDR3: CSARVGSGTDTQYF. For the CDR3, the DNA is TGCAGTGCTAGAGTGGGGAGTGGGACAGATACGCAGTATTTT.